The TCR beta chain described here comes from a study of T cell responses to AZD1222 COVID-19 vaccine. The table came from immunoSEQ multiplex PCR; TCRdb's copy has only in-frame clones and leaves some out. This table has about 120,000 clones, over 80% appearing once. Study-level results: The study found vaccine-associated CD4 TCRs spanning spike, dominant at 160-218 and 743-854. Most donors were white British and more were female, and clonal diversity was possibly underestimated.

Points on this clone: The antigen is undetermined.

Sequenced here: peripheral blood, sampled on day 0 of AZD1222 vaccination. The receptor's source is an adult in good health.

The CDR3 DNA is TGTGCCAGCAGCTACGGGACTAGCGGACTGCCTGCGCAGTACTTC. This encodes CASSYGTSGLPAQYF. The gene calls are TRBV7-9 and TRBJ2-7; 11 bases are a match to TRBD2. CDR1 SEHNR and CDR2 FQNEAQ come from the germline V gene (reference sequence). V lost 4 bases and J lost 9; bases outside the gene matches: 11. The CDR3 totals 15 residues.